Following are 30 T cell receptor beta chains from one sample sequenced in a study of regulatory T cells in long-lasting Graves disease. Indicated time point: newly diagnosed GD, antithyroid drugs for less than 3 months. Isolated PBMC RNA provided the starting material for the TCR library. TCR beta libraries were built with iRepertoire HTBI primers and Arm-PCR of CDR3 regions. Each CDR3 protein gets one entry after TCRdb re-called the multiplex PCR reads with MiXCR. The sample carries 200,000 to 250,000 distinct CDR3 sequences, about 19% recorded once. The data also belong to a second study, concerning T cells in Graves' hyperthyroidism and ophthalmopathy.

Sequences were derived from peripheral blood mononuclear cells (PBMCs), sampled at new diagnosis, from a patient treated with antithyroid drugs. These receptor sequences come from a woman aged 25-40 years with Graves disease.

The genes are TRBV20-1 and TRBJ2-7, with D uncertain. Deletions cut 6 bases from V and 0 bases from J, with 12 bases between. The V gene's germline CDR1 is DFQATT and CDR2 SNEGSKA (reference sequence). The CDR3 loop spans 13 amino acids. DNA for the CDR3: TGCAGTGCCATACATGGCAGCTCCTACGAGCAGTACTTC. Its translation is CSAIHGSSYEQYF.

This clonotype was counted ten times or more. This sequence joins TRBV2 and TRBJ2-3, with 10 bases aligning to TRBD2. The CDR3 runs to 15 residues. Germline V CDR1 and CDR2: SNHLY, FYNNEI. V shed 8 bases and J 1 base; nucleotides not matched to a gene: 6. This CDR3 reads CASLVGTSGTDTQYF. The CDR3 nucleotides are TGTGCCAGCTTAGTCGGGACTAGCGGCACAGATACGCAGTATTTT. Together with reference TRBV2 and TRBJ2-3, the CDR3 gives the full variable domain: EPEVTQTPSHQVTQMGQEVILRCVPISNHLYFYWYRQILGQKVEFLVSFYNNEISEKSEIFDDQFSVERPDGSNFTLKIRSTKLEDSAMYFCASLVGTSGTDTQYFGPGTRLTVL.

This clonotype was detected ten times or more. V gene TRBV10-2 combines with J gene TRBJ2-7; 9 bases align to TRBD2. The junction had 6 bases not matched to a gene; V was cut back by 3 bases and J by 3 bases. The CDR3 is 15 residues long. The germline gives CDR1 WSHSY, CDR2 SAAADI. CDR3 DNA sequence: TGCGCCAGCAGTGAATTGACTAGCGGATACTACGAGCAGTACTTC. It is translated as CASSELTSGYYEQYF.

This clonotype showed up many times. The rearrangement joins TRBV25-1 to TRBJ1-2; D ambiguous. In germline, CDR1 is MGHDK, CDR2 SYGVNS. This CDR3 has 14 residues. Trimming left V 1 base short and J 2 bases short, with 8 bases between. This CDR3 reads CASSEFGRNYGYTF. The CDR3 DNA is TGTGCCAGCAGTGAATTTGGCAGAAACTATGGCTACACCTTC.

In this sample, this clonotype turned up many times. The rearrangement uses TRBV9 and TRBJ1-1, with TRBD1 matching 10 bases. This CDR3 is built from 19 residues. J was trimmed by 0 bases and V by 0 bases; bases with no gene match: 11. Germline values: CDR1 SGDLS, CDR2 YYNGEE. The DNA of the CDR3 is TGTGCCAGCAGCGTAGTCCCTGCGGGACAGGGGATCATGAACACTGAAGCTTTCTTT. This translates into CASSVVPAGQGIMNTEAFF.

This clonotype was observed many times. The rearrangement joins TRBV5-1 to TRBJ2-3, with D maybe TRBD1 (6 bases). Germline V CDR1 and CDR2: SGHRS, YFSETQ. The length of the CDR3 is 20 residues. Trimming stripped 0 bases from V and 6 bases from J, with 29 bases between. Here the CDR3 reads CASSLAPLGGTGTRHDTQYF. The CDR3 nucleotides are TGCGCCAGCAGCTTGGCACCACTAGGAGGAACAGGGACGAGACATGATACGCAGTATTTT.

This clonotype was found a few times. The V gene is TRBV7-9, the J gene TRBJ1-1; no clear D. V was pared by 1 base and J by 10 bases, with 10 bases between. CDR1 and CDR2 (germline): SEHNR, FQNEAQ (reference sequence). This CDR3 contains 12 residues. The DNA of the CDR3 is TGTGCCAGCAGCTTAGGCCCCTCTGGAGCTTTCTTT. As protein: CASSLGPSGAFF.

The V call is TRBV6-2 or TRBV6-3, the J call TRBJ2-5; D is possibly TRBD1 (5 bases). Matching the DNA end better, TRBJ2-1 makes the J call doubtful. There are 17 residues in the CDR3. Germline V gene sequence: CDR1 MNHEY, CDR2 SVGEGT. The CDR3 loop reads CASSRYQATVAYNEQFF. CDR3 nucleotide sequence: TGTGCCAGCAGTCGTTATCAGGCGACAGTAGCTTACAATGAGCAGTTCTTC.

This clonotype has at least ten counts. V is TRBV28 and J is TRBJ2-5; TRBD1 agrees at 10 bases. The germline V gene encodes CDR1 MDHEN and CDR2 SYDVKM. The junction had 6 bases not matched to a gene; V was cut back by 5 bases and J by 0 bases. CDR3 length: 16 amino acids. The CDR3 spells CASSPGTGEYQETQYF. In nucleotides, the CDR3 is TGTGCCAGCAGTCCCGGGACAGGGGAGTACCAAGAGACCCAGTACTTC.

In this sample, this clonotype turned up many times. This chain joins TRBV30 and TRBJ1-2; no definite D call. With 2 bases removed from V and 8 bases from J, the gap between germline ends came to 9 bases. Germline V gives CDR1 GTSNPN, CDR2 SVGIG (reference sequence). The CDR3 is 11 amino acids. CDR3 nucleotides: TGTGCCTGGAGTTTTCAGAGAGGCTACACCTTC. Protein: CAWSFQRGYTF.

This clonotype was found many times. The chain links TRBV20-1 to TRBJ1-5; D gene unclear. V lost 0 bases and J 1 base, leaving 10 bases between the germline ends. CDR1 and CDR2 (germline): DFQATT, SNEGSKA (reference sequence). This CDR3 comprises 15 residues. CDR3 in DNA: TGCAGTGCTAGAGATGAGGATGTGAGCAATCAGCCCCAGCATTTT. Amino acid sequence: CSARDEDVSNQPQHF.

A note on this clonotype: Mismatch with germline at one junction end may stem from a read error. This chain links TRBV28 with TRBJ1-2; D gene unclear. The germline V gene encodes CDR1 MDHEN and CDR2 SYDVKM. The CDR3 loop spans 13 amino acids. The CDR3 loop is CANSPLLDNGYTF. The DNA for the CDR3 is TGTGCCAACAGTCCTCTCCTGGATAATGGCTACACCTTC.

The chain couples TRBV28 to TRBJ1-1; 7 bases are shared with TRBD1. This CDR3 is 15 amino acids long. The ends lost 5 bases at V and 4 bases at J; junction bases unmatched: 10. The germline gives CDR1 MDHEN, CDR2 SYDVKM. The CDR3 DNA reads as TGTGCCAGCAGTCCCGGGACAGCGCTCCGCACTGAAGCTTTCTTT. Encoded protein: CASSPGTALRTEAFF.

V and J are TRBV12-3 or TRBV12-4 and TRBJ1-2, with 7 bases fitting TRBD1. This CDR3 is 16 amino acids long. The V gene end was trimmed by 4 bases and the J gene end by 7 bases; junction bases not matched to a gene: 15. CDR3 region: CASSSTSTGRGLGYTF. The CDR3 nucleotides read TGTGCCAGCAGTTCCACCTCGACAGGGAGGGGGCTTGGCTACACCTTC.

This clonotype was recorded at least ten times. V is TRBV6-5 and J is TRBJ1-5; D is unclear. Trimming shortened V by 8 bases and J by 0 bases, and 17 bases separated the two germline ends. The CDR3 covers 16 residues. CDR1 is MNHEY and CDR2 is SVGAGI in the germline V gene. The CDR3 DNA is TGTGCCAGCGCATTGGGTTCCGCATATAGCAATCAGCCCCAGCATTTT. Translation: CASALGSAYSNQPQHF.

This clonotype was seen only a few times. One base away lies a much larger clone, so this may be a sequencing read error. The chain is built from TRBV20-1 and TRBJ2-4; TRBD2 agrees at 7 bases. CDR3 length equals 14 residues. Germline values: CDR1 DFQATT, CDR2 SNEGSKA (reference sequence). The junction had 12 bases not matched to a gene; V was cut back by 3 bases and J by 10 bases. As DNA, the CDR3 is TGCAGTGCTAGGATAGGGCGGGAGATGCCGATTCAGTACTTC. This sequence encodes CSARIGREMPIQYF.

The chain combines TRBV6-1 with TRBJ2-2; 10 nucleotides agree with TRBD1. Germline loops: CDR1 MNHNS, CDR2 SASEGT. After removal of 6 bases from V and 8 bases from J, the junction contained 6 bases not matched to a gene. The CDR3 is 14 amino acids. CDR3 sequence reads: CASSLTGGLGELFF. The DNA for the CDR3 is TGTGCCAGCAGCCTGACAGGGGGCCTGGGGGAGCTGTTTTTT.

Ten or more counts support this clonotype. This chain uses TRBV25-1 with TRBJ2-5; 9 positions match TRBD1. V lost 4 bases and J lost 3; bases outside the gene matches: 6. The V gene's germline CDR1 is MGHDK and CDR2 SYGVNS. This CDR3 spans 15 amino acids. The CDR3 nucleotides read TGTGCCAGCAGTGCCAGAAGGGACAGGGAAGAGACCCAGTACTTC. Protein: CASSARRDREETQYF.

The table lists this clonotype with a count of one. The V gene is TRBV2, the J gene TRBJ2-3; D is uncertain. The CDR3 extends over 10 amino acids. The germline V gene encodes CDR1 SNHLY and CDR2 FYNNEI. V gave up 3 bases and J gave up 6 bases, with 1 base separating them. The CDR3 DNA reads TGTGCCAGCAGTGAGGATACGCAGTATTTT. It yields the protein CASSEDTQYF. The full variable domain, its missing parts supplied by reference TRBV2 and TRBJ2-3, is EPEVTQTPSHQVTQMGQEVILRCVPISNHLYFYWYRQILGQKVEFLVSFYNNEISEKSEIFDDQFSVERPDGSNFTLKIRSTKLEDSAMYFCASSEDTQYFGPGTRLTVL.

This clonotype was seen many times. The V and J genes are TRBV20-1 and TRBJ2-5; 7 nucleotides match TRBD1. The CDR3 is made up of 13 amino acids. Trimming at V came to 5 bases and at J to 4 bases, leaving 7 bases not matched to a gene. From germline, CDR1 is DFQATT and CDR2 SNEGSKA (reference sequence). The CDR3 spells CSASTTGLETQYF. The CDR3 region has the DNA TGCAGTGCTTCTACGACAGGGTTAGAGACCCAGTACTTC.

A few counts support this clonotype. V and J are TRBV19 and TRBJ1-1; 8 bases line up with TRBD1. The junction had 11 bases not matched to a gene; V was cut back by 8 bases and J by 0 bases. The CDR3 has 16 amino acids. In germline, CDR1 is LNHDA, CDR2 SQIVND (reference sequence). CDR3 coding DNA: TGTGCCAGTCTGACGACAGGGGCCCCTCTGAACACTGAAGCTTTCTTT. This sequence encodes CASLTTGAPLNTEAFF.

This clonotype was found many times. DNA of the CDR3: TGCGCCAGCACTAGGACAGGTGACTATGGCTACACCTTC. Residues: CASTRTGDYGYTF. The chain recombines TRBV5-1 with TRBJ1-2; 7 positions agree with TRBD1. The CDR3 contains 13 residues. V was clipped by 6 bases and J by 3 bases; unmatched bases: 5. From germline, CDR1 is SGHRS and CDR2 YFSETQ.

Note on this clonotype: At one end the junction does not follow the germline gene, possibly because of a read error. This chain joins TRBV11-2 and TRBJ2-1; TRBD2 matches 11 bases. This CDR3 comprises 21 residues. The germline V gene has CDR1 SGHAT and CDR2 FQNNGV. The CDR3 loop is CASSLVGLGLAGGNRHYEQLF. As DNA, the CDR3 is TGTGCCAGCAGCTTAGTGGGGCTTGGACTAGCGGGCGGGAACCGTCACTATGAGCAGTTATTC.

In its sample, this clonotype was seen many times. The rearrangement joins TRBV9 to TRBJ2-5, with 11 bases identical to TRBD2. Looked up from germline, CDR1 is SGDLS and CDR2 is YYNGEE. With V trimmed by 3 bases and J by 1 base, 2 bases remained unmatched. There are 15 residues in the CDR3. CDR3: CASSGSGGAQETQYF. Here the CDR3 DNA reads TGTGCCAGCAGCGGTAGCGGGGGGGCCCAAGAGACCCAGTACTTC.

The V call is TRBV20-1, the J call TRBJ1-4; 8 nucleotides align to TRBD1. V was pared by 4 bases and J by 6 bases, with 13 bases of the junction left unmatched. The CDR3 has 16 residues. The germline V gene encodes CDR1 DFQATT and CDR2 SNEGSKA (reference sequence). CDR3 in DNA: TGCAGTGCTAAAAAGGTCAGGGGGCCGGATTATGAAAAACTGTTTTTT. Protein product: CSAKKVRGPDYEKLFF.

The sample holds a few counts of this clonotype. This may come from a read error, since a much larger clone is one base off. The V gene is TRBV9, the J gene TRBJ2-1; D remains ambiguous. In germline, CDR1 is SGDLS, CDR2 YYNGEE. CDR3 length: 14 amino acids. The CDR3 bases are TGTGCCAGCAGCGTAGCTATTGGTTTCAATGAGCAGTCCTTC. Protein: CASSVAIGFNEQSF. Complete variable domain (other parts from reference TRBV9 and TRBJ2-1): DSGVTQTPKHLITATGQRVTLRCSPRSGDLSVYWYQQSLDQGLQFLIQYYNGEERAKGNILERFSAQQFPDLHSELNLSSLELGDSALYFCASSVAIGFNEQSFGPGTRLTVL.

Many counts were recorded for this clonotype. The V gene is TRBV5-1, the J gene TRBJ2-6; no definite D call. The length of the CDR3 is 16 residues. V shed 5 bases and J shed 0 bases, with 12 bases lying between them. CDR1 and CDR2 from the germline V gene are SGHRS and YFSETQ. The CDR3 region is CASSPQASSGANVLTF. The CDR3 DNA reads as TGCGCCAGCAGTCCGCAAGCGAGCTCTGGGGCCAACGTCCTGACTTTC.

CDR3 coding DNA: TGCGCCAGCAGCCAAGAAAGCGCCCGGGAGACCCAGTACTTC. Its translation: CASSQESARETQYF. The V and J genes are TRBV4-1 and TRBJ2-5; D gene ambiguous. The V gene lost 0 bases and the J gene lost 5 bases, with 10 bases spanning the gap. The CDR3 runs 14 residues. Germline V gives CDR1 MGHRA, CDR2 YSYEKL.

This clonotype is a singleton in its sample. This chain connects TRBV29-1 to TRBJ1-1; 8 bases are shared with TRBD1. J gave up 4 bases and V 1 base, and 8 bases lay outside the gene matches. CDR1 SQVTM and CDR2 ANQGSEA come from the germline V gene. There are 15 residues in the CDR3. CDR3: CSVEVAGGAITEAFF. DNA for the CDR3: TGCAGCGTTGAAGTGGCAGGGGGCGCGATCACTGAAGCTTTCTTT. The variable domain in full, with the rest retrieved from reference TRBV29-1 and TRBJ1-1, is SAVISQKPSRDICQRGTSLTIQCQVDSQVTMMFWYRQQPGQSLTLIATANQGSEATYESGFVIDKFPISRPNLTFSTLTVSNMSPEDSSIYLCSVEVAGGAITEAFFGQGTRLTVV.

This clonotype appeared many times. The chain links TRBV19 to TRBJ1-5, with 7 bases identical to TRBD1. Per the germline V gene, CDR1 is LNHDA and CDR2 is SQIVND (reference sequence). This CDR3 is 17 amino acids long. After removal of 0 bases from V and 5 bases from J, the junction contained 10 bases not matched to a gene. CDR3 sequence reads: CASSIDSSTGYDQPQHF. As DNA, the CDR3 is TGTGCCAGTAGTATAGATTCGTCGACAGGGTATGATCAGCCCCAGCATTTT.